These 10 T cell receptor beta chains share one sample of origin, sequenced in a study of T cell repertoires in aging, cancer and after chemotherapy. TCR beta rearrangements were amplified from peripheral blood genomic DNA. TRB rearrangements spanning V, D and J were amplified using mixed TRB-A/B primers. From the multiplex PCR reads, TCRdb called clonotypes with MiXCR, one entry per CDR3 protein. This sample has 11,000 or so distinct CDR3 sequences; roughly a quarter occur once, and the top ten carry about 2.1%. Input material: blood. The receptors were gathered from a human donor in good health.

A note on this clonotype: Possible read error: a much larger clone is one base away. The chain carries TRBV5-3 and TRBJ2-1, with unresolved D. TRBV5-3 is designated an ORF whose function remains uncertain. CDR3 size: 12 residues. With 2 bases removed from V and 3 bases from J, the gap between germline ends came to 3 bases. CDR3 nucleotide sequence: TGTGCCAGAAGCTTTAGCTACAATGAGCAGTTCTTC. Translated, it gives CARSFSYNEQFF.

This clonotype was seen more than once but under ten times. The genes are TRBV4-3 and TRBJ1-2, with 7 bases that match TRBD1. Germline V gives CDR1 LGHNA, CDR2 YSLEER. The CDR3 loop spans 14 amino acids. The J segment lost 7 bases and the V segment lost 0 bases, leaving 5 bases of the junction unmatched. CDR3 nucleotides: TGCGCCAGCAGCCAAGAAGGGGCAGGGGGTGGCTACACCTTC. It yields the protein CASSQEGAGGGYTF.

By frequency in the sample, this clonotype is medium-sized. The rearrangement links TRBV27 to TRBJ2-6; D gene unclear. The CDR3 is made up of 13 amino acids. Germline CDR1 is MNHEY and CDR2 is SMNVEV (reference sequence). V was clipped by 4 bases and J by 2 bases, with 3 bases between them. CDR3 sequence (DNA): TGTGCCAGCAGTTACGCTGGGGCCAACGTCCTGACTTTC. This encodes CASSYAGANVLTF. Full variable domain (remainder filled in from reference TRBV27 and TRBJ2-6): EAQVTQNPRYLITVTGKKLTVTCSQNMNHEYMSWYRQDPGLGLRQIYYSMNVEVTDKGDVPEGYKVSRKEKRNFPLILESPSPNQTSLYFCASSYAGANVLTFGAGSRLTVL.

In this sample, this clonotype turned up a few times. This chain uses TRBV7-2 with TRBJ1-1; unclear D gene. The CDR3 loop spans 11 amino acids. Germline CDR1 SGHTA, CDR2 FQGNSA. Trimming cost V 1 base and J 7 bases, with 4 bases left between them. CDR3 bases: TGTGCCAGCAGCTTAGGGTTTGAAGCTTTCTTT. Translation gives CASSLGFEAFF.

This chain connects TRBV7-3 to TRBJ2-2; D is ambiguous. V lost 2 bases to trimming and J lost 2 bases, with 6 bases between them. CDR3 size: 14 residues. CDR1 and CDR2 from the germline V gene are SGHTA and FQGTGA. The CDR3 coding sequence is TGTGCCAGCAGCTTAGCACTTAACACCGGGGAGCTGTTTTTT. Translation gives CASSLALNTGELFF.

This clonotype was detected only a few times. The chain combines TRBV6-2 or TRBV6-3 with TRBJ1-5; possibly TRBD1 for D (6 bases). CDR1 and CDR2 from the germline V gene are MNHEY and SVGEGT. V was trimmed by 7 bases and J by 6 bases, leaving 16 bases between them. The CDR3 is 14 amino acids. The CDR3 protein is CASNSPGGPQPQHF. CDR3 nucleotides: TGTGCCAGCAACAGTCCGGGGGGCCCTCAGCCCCAGCATTTT.

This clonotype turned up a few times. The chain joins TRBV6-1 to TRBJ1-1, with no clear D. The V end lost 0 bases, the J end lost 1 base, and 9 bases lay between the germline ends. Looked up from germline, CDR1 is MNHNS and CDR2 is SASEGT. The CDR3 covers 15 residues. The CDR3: CASSEALGGNTEAFF. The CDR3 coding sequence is TGTGCCAGCAGTGAAGCGTTGGGAGGGAACACTGAAGCTTTCTTT.

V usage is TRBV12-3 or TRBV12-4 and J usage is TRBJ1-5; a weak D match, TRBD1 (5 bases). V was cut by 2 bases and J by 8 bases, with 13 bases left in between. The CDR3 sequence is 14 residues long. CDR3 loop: CASSLRGGKEPQHF. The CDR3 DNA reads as TGTGCCAGCAGTTTAAGGGGAGGGAAAGAGCCCCAGCATTTT.

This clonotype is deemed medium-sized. In DNA form, the CDR3 reads TGTGCCAGCAGCACCCCGAGCATAGAGACCCAGTACTTC. This codes for CASSTPSIETQYF. V usage is TRBV7-2 and J usage is TRBJ2-5; D call uncertain. Trimming left V 5 bases short and J 4 bases short, with 11 bases between. CDR1 and CDR2 from the germline V gene are SGHTA and FQGNSA. The CDR3 consists of 13 residues. Full variable domain (rest looked up from reference TRBV7-2 and TRBJ2-5): GAGVSQSPSNKVTEKGKDVELRCDPISGHTALYWYRQSLGQGLEFLIYFQGNSAPDKSGLPSDRFSAERTGGSVSTLTIQRTQQEDSAVYLCASSTPSIETQYFGPGTRLLVL.

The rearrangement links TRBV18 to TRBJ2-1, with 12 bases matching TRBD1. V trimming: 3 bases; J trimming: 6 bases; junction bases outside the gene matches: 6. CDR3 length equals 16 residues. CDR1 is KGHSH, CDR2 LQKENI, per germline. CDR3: CASSPGQGAGGNEQFF. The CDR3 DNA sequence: TGTGCCAGCTCACCGGGACAGGGGGCTGGAGGCAATGAGCAGTTCTTC.